This T cell receptor beta chain stems from a study of spatial heterogeneity in lung cancer. The CDR3 extends over 11 amino acids. Per the germline V gene, CDR1 is SGHDN and CDR2 is FVKESK. Trimming shortened V by 4 bases and J by 5 bases, and 4 bases separated the two germline ends. TCRdb ran MiXCR on the 5' RACE reads and lists one entry per CDR3 protein. Of approximately 82,000 distinct CDR3 sequences in the sample, over 10% are singletons; the top ten hold around 4.3%. Regarding time point: sample taken at primary tumor resection. From tumor, nontumor lung or frozen PBMC, whole RNA was taken unsorted for sequencing.

The specimen was PBMCs, collected at surgery. This chain links TRBV14 with TRBJ2-3, with D hard to call. This receptor was obtained from a male donor with early-stage non-small cell lung cancer. The CDR3 is CASSLQDTQYF. The CDR3 DNA is TGTGCCAGCAGCCTTCAAGATACGCAGTATTTT.